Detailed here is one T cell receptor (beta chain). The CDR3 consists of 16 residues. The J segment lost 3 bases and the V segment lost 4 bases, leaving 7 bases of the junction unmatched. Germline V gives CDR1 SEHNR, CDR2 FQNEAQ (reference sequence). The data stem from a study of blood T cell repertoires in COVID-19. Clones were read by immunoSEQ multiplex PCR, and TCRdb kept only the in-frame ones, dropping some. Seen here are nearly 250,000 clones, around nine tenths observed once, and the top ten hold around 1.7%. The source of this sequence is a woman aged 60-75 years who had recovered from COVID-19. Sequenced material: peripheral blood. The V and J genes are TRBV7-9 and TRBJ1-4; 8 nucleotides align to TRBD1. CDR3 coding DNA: TGTGCCAGCAGCTCTCAGGGGGCGATGGCTAATGAAAAACTGTTTTTT. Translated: CASSSQGAMANEKLFF.